Following are 20 T cell receptor beta chains from one sample sequenced in a study of cytomegalovirus exposure and HLA in healthy donors. The PCR ran on 60 Vbeta and 13 Jbeta primers. Libraries were prepared by immunoSEQ multiplex PCR; TCRdb keeps only in-frame clonotypes and omits some of them. The table lists some 140,000 clones, 60% to 80% of them singletons, with 0.95% to 1.4% in the top ten. The specimen was PBMCs. The source of these receptors is a male donor in good health and CMV-seronegative.

The chain uses TRBV7-3 and TRBJ2-1; 7 positions agree with TRBD1. CDR1 and CDR2 (germline): SGHTA, FQGTGA. The CDR3 is 14 amino acids. Trimming removed 4 bases from V and 4 bases from J; junction bases left unmatched: 4. The CDR3 protein is CASSSEGQYNEQFF. The CDR3 DNA reads TGTGCCAGCAGCTCTGAGGGACAGTACAATGAGCAGTTCTTC.

This chain links TRBV10-3 with TRBJ2-1; TRBD2 agrees at 12 bases. J gave up 1 base and V 4 bases, and 8 bases lay outside the gene matches. Germline V gives CDR1 ENHRY, CDR2 SYGVKD. The CDR3 consists of 18 residues. For the CDR3, the DNA is TGTGCCATCAGTGCTTGGGGGGGACTAGCGGGTTCCTACAATGAGCAGTTCTTC. This translates into CAISAWGGLAGSYNEQFF.

This chain connects TRBV7-2 to TRBJ2-1; 7 nucleotides match TRBD2. V was pared by 0 bases and J by 7 bases, with 6 bases of the junction left unmatched. Germline-derived CDR1 and CDR2 are SGHTA and FQGNSA. This CDR3 is 15 amino acids long. The CDR3 loop reads CASSLAGRVGNEQFF. The CDR3, as DNA: TGTGCCAGCAGCTTAGCTGGGAGGGTTGGGAATGAGCAGTTCTTC.

The V gene is TRBV19, the J gene TRBJ1-1; D gene unclear. CDR1 and CDR2 (germline): LNHDA, SQIVND (reference sequence). V lost 5 bases and J 5 bases, leaving 15 bases between the germline ends. The CDR3 runs 14 residues. The CDR3 coding sequence is TGTGCCAGTAGTGACTTCGGGAGTCAGACTGAAGCTTTCTTT. Protein product: CASSDFGSQTEAFF.

The J gene is TRBJ2-3, the V gene TRBV7-9; 9 bases are shared with TRBD2. CDR1 and CDR2 (germline): SEHNR, FQNEAQ (reference sequence). The CDR3 runs 17 residues. Germline trimming cut 4 bases from V and 4 bases from J; bases unmatched to any gene: 12. The CDR3 DNA follows: TGTGCCAGCAGCTCGGGAAATACCGGGACTAGCCCAGATACGCAGTATTTT. This translates into CASSSGNTGTSPDTQYF.

The chain is built from TRBV13 and TRBJ1-1; 11 bases line up with TRBD1. The CDR3 length is 15 residues. V lost 5 bases and J lost 5; bases outside the gene matches: 7. CDR1 PRHDT and CDR2 FYEKMQ come from the germline V gene (reference sequence). The CDR3 spells CASSPRGTGGTEAFF. Written as DNA, the CDR3 is TGTGCCAGCAGCCCCCGAGGGACAGGGGGAACTGAAGCTTTCTTT.

The table lists this clone with a few counts. V gene TRBV21-1 combines with J gene TRBJ1-5; the table's D call, TRBD1, was not checked against the DNA. TRBV21-1 is deemed a pseudogene. This CDR3 region has 16 residues. CDR3 sequence: CASTRTGIFSNQPQHF. In DNA form, the CDR3 reads TGTGCCAGCACCAGGACAGGGATATTTAGTAATCAGCCCCAGCATTTT.

This clone has only a few counts. The chain employs TRBV5-1 and TRBJ2-7; perhaps TRBD2 as D (6 bases). V was cut by 4 bases and J by 0 bases, with 14 bases left in between. Germline lookup yields CDR1 SGHRS and CDR2 YFSETQ. The CDR3 loop spans 15 amino acids. The CDR3 region is CASSTSGLSSYEQYF. In DNA form, the CDR3 reads TGCGCCAGCAGCACCTCGGGACTCAGCTCCTACGAGCAGTACTTC. Combining the CDR3 with reference TRBV5-1 and TRBJ2-7 gives the whole variable domain KAGVTQTPRYLIKTRGQQVTLSCSPISGHRSVSWYQQTPGQGLQFLFEYFSETQRNKGNFPGRFSGRQFSNSRSEMNVSTLELGDSALYLCASSTSGLSSYEQYFGPGTRLTVT.

This chain joins TRBV7-2 and TRBJ2-7; D is perhaps TRBD1 (5 bases). CDR1 and CDR2 (germline): SGHTA, FQGNSA. This CDR3 region has 13 residues. V was cut by 5 bases and J by 6 bases, with 14 bases left in between. The CDR3 here is CASSLSWQGEQYF. The CDR3 DNA is TGTGCCAGCAGCCTCTCCTGGCAGGGCGAGCAGTACTTC.

The genes are TRBV7-9 and TRBJ1-1; D unresolved. This CDR3 spans 13 amino acids. V shed 3 bases and J shed 5 bases, with 10 bases lying between them. Germline CDR1 SEHNR, CDR2 FQNEAQ (reference sequence). CDR3 nucleotide sequence: TGTGCCAGCAGCTTCGGCGGGTCTACTGAAGCTTTCTTT. This encodes CASSFGGSTEAFF.

The J gene is TRBJ2-3, the V gene TRBV2, with 12 nucleotides matching TRBD2. The CDR3 spans 18 residues. Germline V gives CDR1 SNHLY, CDR2 FYNNEI. The V and J ends lost 3 bases and 0 bases, in that order; junction bases with no gene match: 7. The chain's CDR3 is CASSERASGGGSTDTQYF. The CDR3 DNA reads TGTGCCAGCAGTGAGAGGGCTAGCGGGGGGGGTAGCACAGATACGCAGTATTTT.

The chain has TRBV18 and TRBJ1-1; D is possibly TRBD1 (6 bases). There are 14 residues in the CDR3. V lost 1 base and J lost 4, with 10 bases in between. The V gene's germline CDR1 is KGHSH and CDR2 LQKENI. The CDR3 region is CASSPQGETTEAFF. The CDR3 bases are TGTGCCAGCTCACCACAGGGGGAGACCACTGAAGCTTTCTTT.

The chain combines TRBV27 with TRBJ2-1; D possibly corresponds to TRBD1 (6 bases). From germline, CDR1 is MNHEY and CDR2 SMNVEV (reference sequence). CDR3 length: 13 residues. Trimming left V 6 bases short and J 8 bases short, with 14 bases between. Written as DNA, the CDR3 is TGTGCCAGCAGGGGGGCCTTGGGGGATGAGCAGTTCTTC. Its translation: CASRGALGDEQFF.

The CDR3 is CAWSRAGPLASGGYTF. In DNA form, the CDR3 reads TGTGCCTGGAGTAGAGCCGGGCCCCTAGCATCGGGGGGCTACACCTTC. The chain has TRBV30 and TRBJ1-2, with D hard to call. The CDR3 extends over 16 amino acids. V was trimmed by 2 bases and J by 8 bases, leaving 24 bases between them. The germline V gene has CDR1 GTSNPN and CDR2 SVGIG (reference sequence).

The chain is built from TRBV6-6 and TRBJ2-5; 9 positions agree with TRBD1. Matching the DNA end better, TRBJ2-7 makes the J call doubtful. The CDR3 extends over 15 amino acids. Germline V gene data show CDR1 as MNHNY and CDR2 as SVGAGI (reference sequence). The CDR3 loop is CASSYPGQGNYEQYF. DNA for the CDR3: TGTGCCAGCAGTTACCCGGGACAGGGAAATTACGAGCAGTACTTC.

DNA of the CDR3: TGCGCCAGCAGCCCTAGCGGGGGCTACGAGCAGTACTTC. Translation gives CASSPSGGYEQYF. The gene calls are TRBV5-1 and TRBJ2-5; 10 bases line up with TRBD2. Near its end, the DNA agrees better with TRBJ2-7, so the J call may be wrong. CDR3 size: 13 residues. Germline V gene data show CDR1 as SGHRS and CDR2 as YFSETQ.

The rearrangement uses TRBV5-4 and TRBJ1-6, with 7 bases identical to TRBD1. The CDR3 has 13 amino acids. Germline-derived CDR1 and CDR2 are SGHNT and YYREEE (reference sequence). J gave up 12 bases and V 3 bases, and 6 bases lay outside the gene matches. CDR3 coding DNA: TGTGCCAGCAGCTCCGGGACAGAAATACCCCTCCACTTT. Its translation: CASSSGTEIPLHF.

The chain is built from TRBV29-1 and TRBJ2-1; 8 bases agree with TRBD2. The CDR3 contains 14 residues. J lost 7 bases, V lost 5 bases, and 10 bases had no gene match. Looked up from germline, CDR1 is SQVTM and CDR2 is ANQGSEA. The CDR3 DNA sequence: TGCAGCGTTCGGACTAGCTGGGGTACGAATGAGCAGTTCTTC. As protein: CSVRTSWGTNEQFF.

This rearrangement joins TRBV4-2 to TRBJ2-3; the match to TRBD2 covers 11 bases. J was trimmed by 2 bases and V by 1 base; bases with no gene match: 5. The CDR3 totals 17 residues. CDR1 LGHNA and CDR2 YNFKEQ come from the germline V gene. The CDR3 nucleotides read TGTGCCAGCAGCCAAGTGACTAGCGGGGTAAACACAGATACGCAGTATTTT. Residues: CASSQVTSGVNTDTQYF.

The chain uses TRBV19 and TRBJ2-5; 7 positions agree with TRBD1. The end of the DNA aligns better with TRBJ2-7, so the J call may be wrong. CDR3 length: 14 residues. Germline V gives CDR1 LNHDA, CDR2 SQIVND (reference sequence). CDR3 in DNA: TGTGCCAGTAGTATAGAACAGGGGCCCTACGAGCAGTACTTC. It codes for CASSIEQGPYEQYF.